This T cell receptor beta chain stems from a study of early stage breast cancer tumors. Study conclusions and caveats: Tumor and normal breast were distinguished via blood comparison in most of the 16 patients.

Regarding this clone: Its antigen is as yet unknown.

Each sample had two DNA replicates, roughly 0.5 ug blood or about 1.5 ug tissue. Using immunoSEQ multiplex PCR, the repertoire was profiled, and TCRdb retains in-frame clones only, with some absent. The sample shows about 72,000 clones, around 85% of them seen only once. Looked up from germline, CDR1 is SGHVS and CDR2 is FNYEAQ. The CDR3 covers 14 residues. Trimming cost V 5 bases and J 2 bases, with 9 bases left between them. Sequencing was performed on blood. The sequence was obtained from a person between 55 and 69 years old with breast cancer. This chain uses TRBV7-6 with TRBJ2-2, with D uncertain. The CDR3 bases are TGTGCCAGCAGCAAAGGAACAAACACCGGGGAGCTGTTTTTT. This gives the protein CASSKGTNTGELFF.